These T cell receptor beta chains were read from a single sample in a study of cytomegalovirus exposure and HLA in healthy donors. Repertoires were generated with immunoSEQ multiplex PCR, while TCRdb's copy carries only in-frame clones and drops some. The sample yields approximately 160,000 clones, about 90% seen once. Source material: PBMCs. The receptors shown here come from a woman under 30 in good health and CMV-seropositive. Both conserved end residues are part of each CDR3. D genes are given only for firm matches.

d_gene: NA
v_gene: TRBV6-5
j_gene: TRBJ1-6
CDR3nt: TGTGCCAGCAGGTCAATGCCTCGGTCGAATTCACCCCTCCACTTT
CDR3aa: CASRSMPRSNSPLHF

d_gene: NA
v_gene: TRBV18
j_gene: TRBJ1-2
CDR3nt: TGTGCCAGCTCACCGACAGCCACGAACTATGGCTACACCTTC
CDR3aa: CASSPTATNYGYTF

d_gene: NA
v_gene: TRBV27
j_gene: TRBJ1-1
CDR3nt: TGTGCCAGCAGCGCCTCAGGGTCCGGCACTGAAGCTTTCTTT
CDR3aa: CASSASGSGTEAFF

d_gene: NA
v_gene: TRBV2
j_gene: TRBJ1-5
CDR3nt: TGTGCCAGCAGGCCGCGAGTAAATCAGCCCCAGCATTTT
CDR3aa: CASRPRVNQPQHF

d_gene: TRBD1
v_gene: TRBV19
j_gene: TRBJ1-2
CDR3nt: TGTGCCAGTAGTCCGGAACCGGGACAGGGCTACTATGGCTACACCTTC
CDR3aa: CASSPEPGQGYYGYTF

d_gene: TRBD1
v_gene: TRBV28
j_gene: TRBJ2-3
CDR3nt: TGTGCCAGCAGTGAGGGACAGACAGATACGCAGTATTTT
CDR3aa: CASSEGQTDTQYF

d_gene: TRBD2
v_gene: TRBV4-2
j_gene: TRBJ2-7
CDR3nt: TGTGCCAGCAGCCAAGACGGGACTAGCGTAACCTACGAGCAGTACTTC
CDR3aa: CASSQDGTSVTYEQYF

d_gene: NA
v_gene: TRBV6-6
j_gene: TRBJ2-7
CDR3nt: TGTGCCAGCAGTTACTCGACAGCCGAGCAGTACTTC
CDR3aa: CASSYSTAEQYF

d_gene: TRBD1
v_gene: TRBV2
j_gene: TRBJ2-7
CDR3nt: TGTGCCAGCAGTGATGGGACAGGCCTCTACGAGCAGTACTTC
CDR3aa: CASSDGTGLYEQYF

d_gene: TRBD1
v_gene: TRBV19
j_gene: TRBJ1-2
CDR3nt: TGTGCCAGTAGTTTCTGGACAGGGAGCTATGGCTACACCTTC
CDR3aa: CASSFWTGSYGYTF

d_gene: NA
v_gene: TRBV18
j_gene: TRBJ2-7
CDR3nt: TGTGCCAGCTCACCAGCGAGGAACTACGAGCAGTACTTC
CDR3aa: CASSPARNYEQYF

d_gene: TRBD1
v_gene: TRBV29-1
j_gene: TRBJ2-7
CDR3nt: TGCAGCGTGGTTACGGGACAGGGGGCCCACGAGCAGTACTTC
CDR3aa: CSVVTGQGAHEQYF